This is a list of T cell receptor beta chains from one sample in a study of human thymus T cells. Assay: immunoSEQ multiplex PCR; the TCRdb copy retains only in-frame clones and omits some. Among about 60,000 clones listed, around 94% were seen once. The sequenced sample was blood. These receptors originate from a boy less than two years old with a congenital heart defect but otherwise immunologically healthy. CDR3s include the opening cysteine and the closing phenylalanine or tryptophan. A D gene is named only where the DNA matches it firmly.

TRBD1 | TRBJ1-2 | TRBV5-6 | CASSPLTGGGYGYTF | TGTGCCAGCAGCCCGCTGACAGGGGGCGGCTATGGCTACACCTTC
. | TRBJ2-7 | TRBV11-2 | CASSLAPHNEQYF | TGTGCCAGCAGCTTAGCCCCCCACAACGAGCAGTACTTC
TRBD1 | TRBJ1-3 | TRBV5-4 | CASSSLGTGDGNTIYF | TGTGCCAGCAGCTCCCTGGGGACAGGGGATGGAAACACCATATATTTT
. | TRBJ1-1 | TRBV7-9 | CASSVTGPNTEAFF | TGTGCCAGCAGCGTGACAGGACCGAACACTGAAGCTTTCTTT
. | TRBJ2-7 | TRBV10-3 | CAISGGGGSSYEQYF | TGTGCCATTAGTGGGGGCGGGGGAAGCTCCTACGAGCAGTACTTC
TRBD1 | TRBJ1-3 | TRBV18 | CASSPGTGNPGNTIYF | TGTGCCAGCTCACCCGGGACAGGGAACCCAGGAAACACCATATATTTT
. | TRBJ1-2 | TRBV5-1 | CASGRGNGYTF | TGCGCCAGCGGCCGGGGAAATGGCTACACCTTC
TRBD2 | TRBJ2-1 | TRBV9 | CATAPGSGGKDEQFF | TGTGCCACCGCCCCGGGTAGCGGGGGGAAGGATGAGCAGTTCTTC
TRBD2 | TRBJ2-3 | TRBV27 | CASSYGLAASTDTQYF | TGTGCCAGCAGTTATGGACTAGCGGCTAGCACAGATACGCAGTATTTT
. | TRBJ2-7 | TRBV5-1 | CASSLGLPSYEQYF | TGCGCCAGCAGCTTGGGACTGCCATCCTACGAGCAGTACTTC
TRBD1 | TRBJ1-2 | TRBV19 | CASIGQGLLNYGYTF | TGTGCCAGTATCGGACAGGGCCTCCTTAACTATGGCTACACCTTC
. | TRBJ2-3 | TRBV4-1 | CASSQVSRRGGRTDTQYF | TGCGCCAGCAGCCAAGTTTCCCGGCGCGGTGGGCGCACAGATACGCAGTATTTT
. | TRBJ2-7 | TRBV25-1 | CASSRGQGIRSSYEQYF | TGTGCCAGCAGCCGGGGGCAGGGGATTAGGAGCTCCTACGAGCAGTACTTC
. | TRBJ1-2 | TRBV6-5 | CAGSPSGGRYGYTF | TGTGCCGGCAGCCCGTCCGGGGGACGATATGGCTACACCTTC
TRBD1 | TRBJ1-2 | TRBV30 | CAWSDRGIGYGYTF | TGTGCCTGGAGTGACAGGGGGATTGGCTATGGCTACACCTTC